The 15 T cell receptor beta chains presented below share a single source sample, sequenced in a study of response to subunit inactivated influenza vaccine. TCRdb reprocessed the RT-PCR reads via MiXCR and lists one record per CDR3 protein. The data contain roughly 760,000 distinct CDR3 sequences, approximately 21% of them singletons. Sequencing used PBMCs from blood, obtained less than 6 days after vaccination. These receptors came from a man aged 45-60 years who received an inactivated influenza vaccine.

The V call is TRBV20-1, the J call TRBJ2-2; 8 bases align to TRBD2. Germline CDR1 DFQATT, CDR2 SNEGSKA (reference sequence). This CDR3 has 16 residues. V gave up 0 bases and J gave up 4 bases; unmatched junction bases: 7. The CDR3 reads CSAREPGLDRTGELFF. CDR3 coding DNA: TGCAGTGCTAGAGAACCGGGACTAGATCGCACCGGGGAGCTGTTTTTT.

The genes are TRBV27 and TRBJ2-3; D remains unclear. Germline loops: CDR1 MNHEY, CDR2 SMNVEV (reference sequence). The ends were cut back, 8 bases at V and 4 bases at J, with 13 bases in the middle. The CDR3 runs to 13 residues. Here the CDR3 DNA reads TGTGCCAGCGGACCCGAATGGGCAGATACGCAGTATTTT. It encodes CASGPEWADTQYF.

This clonotype was recorded at least ten times. The V call is TRBV28, the J call TRBJ2-1; 7 nucleotides agree with TRBD1. The trim removed 5 bases at V and 4 bases at J, leaving 11 bases unmatched. The CDR3 loop spans 16 amino acids. CDR1 is MDHEN and CDR2 is SYDVKM in the germline V gene. In DNA, the CDR3 is TGTGCCAGCAGTGTACAGGGGCTAAACCCTTACAATGAGCAGTTCTTC. This sequence encodes CASSVQGLNPYNEQFF.

The V gene is TRBV27, the J gene TRBJ2-1; TRBD1 might be the D (6 bases). Between the trimmed V and J ends, which lost 2 bases and 8 bases, there was a span of 13 bases. Germline V gene sequence: CDR1 MNHEY, CDR2 SMNVEV (reference sequence). CDR3 length equals 14 residues. CDR3 bases: TGTGCCAGCAGTTTAGGGGGCCGGTGGGATGAGCAGTTCTTC. The encoded protein is CASSLGGRWDEQFF.

This clonotype appeared many times. This sequence joins TRBV3-1 and TRBJ2-3; possible D gene TRBD1, 6 bases. The CDR3 runs 16 residues. CDR1 and CDR2 from the germline V gene are LGHDT and YNNKEL (reference sequence). The ends were cut back, 3 bases at V and 1 base at J, with 14 bases in the middle. CDR3 bases: TGTGCCAGCAGCCACATCGGACAGATGGGCACAGATACGCAGTATTTT. Protein sequence: CASSHIGQMGTDTQYF.

The count of this clonotype is one. This chain uses TRBV29-1 with TRBJ2-1; the match to TRBD2 covers 9 bases. The CDR3 consists of 14 residues. The germline CDR1 and CDR2 sequences are SQVTM and ANQGSEA. CDR3 DNA sequence: TGCGGGGGTAGCGGGAGTGGGTCCTACAATGAGCAGTTCTTC. Residues: CGGSGSGSYNEQFF.

The V call is TRBV30, the J call TRBJ1-1; D unclear. The length of the CDR3 is 13 residues. Trimming removed 4 bases from V and 4 bases from J, with 13 bases in between. Germline-derived CDR1 and CDR2 are GTSNPN and SVGIG (reference sequence). The CDR3 loop is CAWTKNLGTEAFF. The CDR3 coding sequence is TGTGCCTGGACCAAGAATCTAGGCACTGAAGCTTTCTTT. Using reference TRBV30 and TRBJ1-1 for the parts outside the CDR3, the full variable domain is SQTIHQWPATLVQPVGSPLSLECTVEGTSNPNLYWYRQAAGRGLQLLFYSVGIGQISSEVPQNLSASRPQDRQFILSSKKLLLSDSGFYLCAWTKNLGTEAFFGQGTRLTVV.

This clonotype has more than one count but fewer than ten. The CDR3 coding sequence is TGTGCCATCTCGGTGCGGAAAGATACGCAGTATTTT. Protein sequence: CAISVRKDTQYF. The V and J genes are TRBV10-3 and TRBJ2-3; D is undetermined. Between the trimmed V and J ends, which lost 8 bases and 5 bases, there was a span of 11 bases. Germline V gives CDR1 ENHRY, CDR2 SYGVKD. The CDR3 consists of 12 residues.

The chain combines TRBV12-5 with TRBJ2-7; 13 positions agree with TRBD2. The CDR3 has 14 residues. The ends lost 7 bases at V and 6 bases at J; junction bases unmatched: 6. Germline CDR1 reads LGHNT; CDR2 reads FRNRAP. The CDR3 spells CASAPGLAGTEQYF. The CDR3 region has the DNA TGTGCTAGTGCCCCGGGACTAGCGGGAACCGAGCAGTACTTC.

This clonotype has only a few counts. The chain uses TRBV4-2 and TRBJ2-2; 7 bases agree with TRBD1. Trimming took 0 bases from V and 1 from J; bases not matched to a gene: 5. The CDR3 has 17 amino acids. Germline V gene sequence: CDR1 LGHNA, CDR2 YNFKEQ. This chain's CDR3 is CASSQDLNRGNTGELFF. In DNA, the CDR3 is TGTGCCAGCAGCCAAGATCTGAACAGGGGGAACACCGGGGAGCTGTTTTTT.

The chain recombines TRBV20-1 with TRBJ1-5; 10 nucleotides align to TRBD1. CDR1 and CDR2 (germline): DFQATT, SNEGSKA (reference sequence). The CDR3 length is 17 residues. V lost 0 bases and J lost 2; bases outside the gene matches: 7. The CDR3: CSAREDRGLRGNQPQHF. The CDR3 DNA is TGCAGTGCTAGAGAAGACAGGGGGCTGAGAGGCAATCAGCCCCAGCATTTT.

The chain joins TRBV6-2 or TRBV6-3 to TRBJ2-5; a weak D match, TRBD2 (5 bases). Germline values: CDR1 MNHEY, CDR2 SVGEGT. This CDR3 contains 14 residues. V lost 2 bases, J lost 4 bases, and 11 bases lay in between. The CDR3 protein is CASSYRRIRETQYF. The CDR3 DNA sequence: TGTGCCAGCAGTTACAGGAGGATCCGAGAGACCCAGTACTTC.

The gene calls are TRBV12-3 or TRBV12-4 and TRBJ1-1; possible D gene TRBD1, 6 bases. CDR3 length: 17 residues. Between the trimmed V and J ends, which lost 3 bases and 0 bases, there was a span of 17 bases. The CDR3 DNA reads TGTGCCAGCAGTTTTAAGGGGGTAACAGGAGTGAACACTGAAGCTTTCTTT. The encoded protein is CASSFKGVTGVNTEAFF.

The CDR3, as DNA: TGTGCCAGCAGCCAAGTGGGACAGGAAGGCTACACCTTC. Translating it yields CASSQVGQEGYTF. The chain combines TRBV4-2 with TRBJ1-2; 8 nucleotides agree with TRBD1. Germline loops: CDR1 LGHNA, CDR2 YNFKEQ. V dropped 1 base and J dropped 8; count of bases not matched to a gene: 3. This CDR3 is built from 13 residues.

The chain couples TRBV11-2 to TRBJ2-1; no definite D call. V was cut by 6 bases and J by 0 bases, with 15 bases left in between. The CDR3 contains 16 residues. Germline values: CDR1 SGHAT, CDR2 FQNNGV. This CDR3 reads CASSLRPGGSYNEQFF. The CDR3 nucleotides are TGTGCCAGCAGTTTACGCCCCGGTGGCTCCTACAATGAGCAGTTCTTC. The full variable domain, its missing parts supplied by reference TRBV11-2 and TRBJ2-1, is EAGVAQSPRYKIIEKRQSVAFWCNPISGHATLYWYQQILGQGPKLLIQFQNNGVVDDSQLPKDRFSAERLKGVDSTLKIQPAKLEDSAVYLCASSLRPGGSYNEQFFGPGTRLTVL.